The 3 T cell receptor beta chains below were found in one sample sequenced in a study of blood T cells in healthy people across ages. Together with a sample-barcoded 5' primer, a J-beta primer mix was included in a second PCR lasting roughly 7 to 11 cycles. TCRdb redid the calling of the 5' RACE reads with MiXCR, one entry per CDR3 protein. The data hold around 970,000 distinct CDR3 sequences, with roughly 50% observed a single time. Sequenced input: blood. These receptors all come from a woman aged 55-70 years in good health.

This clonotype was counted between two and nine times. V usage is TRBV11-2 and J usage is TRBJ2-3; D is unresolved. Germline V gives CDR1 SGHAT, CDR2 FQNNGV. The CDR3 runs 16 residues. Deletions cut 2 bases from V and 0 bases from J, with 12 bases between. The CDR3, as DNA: TGTGCCAGCAGCTTATTTGACGAGAGTAGCACAGATACGCAGTATTTT. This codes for CASSLFDESSTDTQYF.

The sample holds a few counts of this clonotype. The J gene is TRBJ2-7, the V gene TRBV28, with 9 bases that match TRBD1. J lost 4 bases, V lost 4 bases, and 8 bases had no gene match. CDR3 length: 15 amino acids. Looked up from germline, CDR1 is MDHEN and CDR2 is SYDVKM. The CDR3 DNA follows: TGTGCCAGCAGTTCCCGGACAGGGGTGAGATACGAGCAGTACTTC. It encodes CASSSRTGVRYEQYF.

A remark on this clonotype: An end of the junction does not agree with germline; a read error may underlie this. This CDR3 is CASSLLGEGTKEAQYF. The CDR3 DNA reads as TGTGCCAGCAGCCTACTAGGGGAGGGAACAAAAGAGGCCCAGTACTTC. V is TRBV28 and J is TRBJ2-5, with TRBD2 matching 7 bases. CDR1 and CDR2 (germline): MDHEN, SYDVKM. CDR3 size: 16 residues.